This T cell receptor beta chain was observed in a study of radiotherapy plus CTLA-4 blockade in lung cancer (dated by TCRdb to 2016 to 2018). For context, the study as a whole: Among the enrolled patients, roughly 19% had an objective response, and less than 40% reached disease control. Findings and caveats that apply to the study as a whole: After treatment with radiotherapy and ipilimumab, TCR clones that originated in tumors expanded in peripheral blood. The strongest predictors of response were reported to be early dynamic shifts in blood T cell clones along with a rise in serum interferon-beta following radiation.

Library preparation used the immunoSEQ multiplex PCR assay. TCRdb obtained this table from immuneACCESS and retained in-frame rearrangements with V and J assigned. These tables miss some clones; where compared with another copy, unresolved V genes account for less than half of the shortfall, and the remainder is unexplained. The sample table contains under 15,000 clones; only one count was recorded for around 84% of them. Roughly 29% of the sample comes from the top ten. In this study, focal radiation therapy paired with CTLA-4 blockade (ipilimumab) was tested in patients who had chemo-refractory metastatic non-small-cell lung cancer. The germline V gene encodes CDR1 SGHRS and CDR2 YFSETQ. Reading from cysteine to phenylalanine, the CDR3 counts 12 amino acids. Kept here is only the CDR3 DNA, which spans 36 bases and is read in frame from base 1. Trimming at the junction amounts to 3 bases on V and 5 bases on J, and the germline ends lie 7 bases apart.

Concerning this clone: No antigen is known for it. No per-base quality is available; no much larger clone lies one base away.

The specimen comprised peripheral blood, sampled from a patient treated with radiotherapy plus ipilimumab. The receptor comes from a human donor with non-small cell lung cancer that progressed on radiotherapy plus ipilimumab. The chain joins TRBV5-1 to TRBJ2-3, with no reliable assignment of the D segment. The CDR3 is CASSSAGDTQYF. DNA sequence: TGCGCCAGCAGCTCAGCCGGAGATACGCAGTATTTT. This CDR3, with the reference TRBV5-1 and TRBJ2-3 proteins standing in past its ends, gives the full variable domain KAGVTQTPRYLIKTRGQQVTLSCSPISGHRSVSWYQQTPGQGLQFLFEYFSETQRNKGNFPGRFSGRQFSNSRSEMNVSTLELGDSALYLCASSSAGDTQYFGPGTRLTVL.